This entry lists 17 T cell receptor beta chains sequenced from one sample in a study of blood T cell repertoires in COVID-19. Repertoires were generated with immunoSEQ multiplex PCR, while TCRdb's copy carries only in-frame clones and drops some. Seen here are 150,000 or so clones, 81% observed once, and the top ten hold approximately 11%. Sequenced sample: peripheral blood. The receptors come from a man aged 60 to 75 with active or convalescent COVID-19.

The chain's CDR3 is CASSLDSGQGNEKLFF. In DNA form, the CDR3 reads TGTGCCAGCAGCTTAGACTCCGGACAGGGAAATGAAAAACTGTTTTTT. The chain employs TRBV7-9 and TRBJ1-4; 8 bases map to TRBD1. Germline V gives CDR1 SEHNR, CDR2 FQNEAQ (reference sequence). The V and J ends lost 1 base and 5 bases, in that order; junction bases with no gene match: 6. CDR3 length equals 16 residues.

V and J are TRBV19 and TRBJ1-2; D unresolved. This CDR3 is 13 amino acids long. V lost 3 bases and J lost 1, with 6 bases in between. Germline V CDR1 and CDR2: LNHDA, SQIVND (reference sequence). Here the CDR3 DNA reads TGTGCCAGTAGTATTACGGGTAACTATGGCTACACCTTC. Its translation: CASSITGNYGYTF.

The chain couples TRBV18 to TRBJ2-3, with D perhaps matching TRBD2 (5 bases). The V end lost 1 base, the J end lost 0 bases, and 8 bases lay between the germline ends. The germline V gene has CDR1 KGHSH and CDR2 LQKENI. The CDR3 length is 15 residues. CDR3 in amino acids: CASSPLATSTDTQYF. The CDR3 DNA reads TGTGCCAGCTCACCACTAGCGACTAGCACAGATACGCAGTATTTT.

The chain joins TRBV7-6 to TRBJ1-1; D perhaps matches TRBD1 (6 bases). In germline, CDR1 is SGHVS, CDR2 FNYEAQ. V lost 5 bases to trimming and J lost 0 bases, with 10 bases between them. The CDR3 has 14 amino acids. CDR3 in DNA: TGTGCCAGCAGCCCGGACAGTATGAACACTGAAGCTTTCTTT. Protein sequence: CASSPDSMNTEAFF.

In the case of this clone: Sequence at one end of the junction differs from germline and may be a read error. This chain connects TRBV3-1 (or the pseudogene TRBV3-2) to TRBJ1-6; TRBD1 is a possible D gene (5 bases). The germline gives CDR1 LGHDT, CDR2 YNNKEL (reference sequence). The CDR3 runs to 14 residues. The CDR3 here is CASSQVTENSPLHF. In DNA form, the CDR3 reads TGTGCCAGCAGCCAAGTGACAGAGAATTCACCCCTTCACTTT.

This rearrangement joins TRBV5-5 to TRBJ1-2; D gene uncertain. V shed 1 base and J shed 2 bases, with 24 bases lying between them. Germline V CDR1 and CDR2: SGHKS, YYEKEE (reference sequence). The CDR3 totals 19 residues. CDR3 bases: TGTGCCAGCAGCTTGTTCTTGGTAGGCAGCAGGACTGCGAACTATGGCTACACCTTC. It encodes CASSLFLVGSRTANYGYTF.

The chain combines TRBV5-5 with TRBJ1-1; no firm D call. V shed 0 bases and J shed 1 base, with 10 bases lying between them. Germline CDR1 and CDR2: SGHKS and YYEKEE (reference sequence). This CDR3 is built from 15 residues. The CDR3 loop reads CASSLAGLQNTEAFF. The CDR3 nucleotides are TGTGCCAGCAGCTTGGCGGGTTTGCAGAACACTGAAGCTTTCTTT.

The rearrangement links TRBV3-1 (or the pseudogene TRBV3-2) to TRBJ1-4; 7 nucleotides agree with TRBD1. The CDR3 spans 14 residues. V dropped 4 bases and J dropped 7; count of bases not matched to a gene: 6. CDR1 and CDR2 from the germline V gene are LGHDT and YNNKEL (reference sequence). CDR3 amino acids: CASSRPGQPEKLFF. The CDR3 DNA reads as TGTGCCAGCAGCCGACCGGGACAGCCTGAAAAACTGTTTTTT.

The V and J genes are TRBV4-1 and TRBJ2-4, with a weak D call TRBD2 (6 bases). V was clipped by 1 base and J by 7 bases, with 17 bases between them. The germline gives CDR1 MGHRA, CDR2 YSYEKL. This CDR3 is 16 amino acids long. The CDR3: CASSQGMGSGYNIQYF. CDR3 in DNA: TGCGCCAGCAGCCAAGGGATGGGGAGCGGGTACAACATTCAGTACTTC.

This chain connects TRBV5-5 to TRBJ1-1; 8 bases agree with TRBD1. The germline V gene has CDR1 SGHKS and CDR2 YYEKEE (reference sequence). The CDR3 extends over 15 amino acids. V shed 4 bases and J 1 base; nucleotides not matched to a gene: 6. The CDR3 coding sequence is TGTGCCAGCAGCACAGCCGGGACAGGGAACACTGAAGCTTTCTTT. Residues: CASSTAGTGNTEAFF. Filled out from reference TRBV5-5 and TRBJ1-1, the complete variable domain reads DAGVTQSPTHLIKTRGQQVTLRCSPISGHKSVSWYQQVLGQGPQFIFQYYEKEERGRGNFPDRFSARQFPNYSSELNVNALLLGDSALYLCASSTAGTGNTEAFFGQGTRLTVV.

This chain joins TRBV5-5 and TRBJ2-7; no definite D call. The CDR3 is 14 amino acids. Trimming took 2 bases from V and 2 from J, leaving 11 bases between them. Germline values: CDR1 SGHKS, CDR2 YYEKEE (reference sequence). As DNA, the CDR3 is TGTGCCAGCAGCTTTTTAACTGTGACCTACGAGCAGTACTTC. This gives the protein CASSFLTVTYEQYF.

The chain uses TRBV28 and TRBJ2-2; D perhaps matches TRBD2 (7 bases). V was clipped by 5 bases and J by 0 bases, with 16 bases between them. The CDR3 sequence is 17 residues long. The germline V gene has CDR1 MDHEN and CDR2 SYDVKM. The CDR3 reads CASSPWAGATNTGELFF. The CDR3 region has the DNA TGTGCCAGCAGTCCATGGGCGGGGGCCACGAACACCGGGGAGCTGTTTTTT. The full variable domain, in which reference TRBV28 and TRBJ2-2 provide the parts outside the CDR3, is DVKVTQSSRYLVKRTGEKVFLECVQDMDHENMFWYRQDPGLGLRLIYFSYDVKMKEKGDIPEGYSVSREKKERFSLILESASTNQTSMYLCASSPWAGATNTGELFFGEGSRLTVL.

Written as DNA, the CDR3 is TGTGCCAGTGCCCCAGCGGGAGGGCGGGAGACCCAGTACTTC. Protein product: CASAPAGGRETQYF. The V gene is TRBV25-1, the J gene TRBJ2-5; TRBD2 agrees at 10 bases. The CDR3 has 14 residues. The germline gives CDR1 MGHDK, CDR2 SYGVNS. J gave up 5 bases and V 9 bases, and 9 bases lay outside the gene matches.

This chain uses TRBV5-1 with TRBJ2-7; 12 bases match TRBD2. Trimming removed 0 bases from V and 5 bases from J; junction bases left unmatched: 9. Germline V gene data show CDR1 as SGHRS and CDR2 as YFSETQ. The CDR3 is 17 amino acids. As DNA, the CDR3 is TGCGCCAGCAGCTTGGGGACTAGCGGGGACTACTACGACGAGCAGTACTTC. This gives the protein CASSLGTSGDYYDEQYF.

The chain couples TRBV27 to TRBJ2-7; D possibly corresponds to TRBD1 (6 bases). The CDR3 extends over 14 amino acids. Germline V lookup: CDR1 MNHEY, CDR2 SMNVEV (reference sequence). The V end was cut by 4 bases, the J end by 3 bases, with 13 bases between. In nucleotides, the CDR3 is TGTGCCAGCAGTTCGACGACAGGTATCTACGAGCAGTACTTC. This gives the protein CASSSTTGIYEQYF.

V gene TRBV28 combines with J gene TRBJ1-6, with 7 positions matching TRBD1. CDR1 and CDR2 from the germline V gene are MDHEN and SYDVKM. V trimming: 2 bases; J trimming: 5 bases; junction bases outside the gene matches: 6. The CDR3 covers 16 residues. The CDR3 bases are TGTGCCAGCAGTTTAGGGGGACAGCTAAATAATTCACCCCTCCACTTT. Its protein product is CASSLGGQLNNSPLHF.

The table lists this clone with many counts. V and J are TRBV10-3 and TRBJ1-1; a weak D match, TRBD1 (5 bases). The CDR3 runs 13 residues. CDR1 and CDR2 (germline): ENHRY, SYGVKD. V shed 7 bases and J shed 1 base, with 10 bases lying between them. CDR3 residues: CAINGGENTEAFF. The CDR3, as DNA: TGTGCCATCAACGGGGGAGAGAACACTGAAGCTTTCTTT.